This T cell receptor (beta chain) was sequenced for a study of T-cell memory formation after mild COVID-19. Study observations and caveats: Contracting CD8+ clones were enriched in EMRA, CD4+ mainly in CM and EM. There was no confirmation that second-wave clones peaking on day 37 were SARS-CoV-2 specific.

UMIs and sample barcodes were carried by the TCR alpha and TCR beta cDNA libraries that 5'RACE produced using constant-segment primers. TCRdb called the 5' RACE reads again in MiXCR, with one record for every CDR3 protein. The sample records 250,000 to 300,000 distinct CDR3 sequences, approximately 7.6% being singletons. On this clonotype: Its specificity is not known.

The CDR3 has 13 amino acids. Germline CDR1 SGHRS, CDR2 YFSETQ. Trimming stripped 0 bases from V and 4 bases from J, with 7 bases between. The rearrangement uses TRBV5-1 and TRBJ1-2; D not certain. Sequencing input: PBMCs or a T cell subset sorted from them (not recorded which). The clonotype was recovered from a man aged 18 to 29 who had mild COVID-19 (a few samples of this study predate the infection). Cell type and time point are not known. CDR3 sequence reads: CASSLADSYGYTF. The CDR3 DNA reads TGCGCCAGCAGCTTGGCCGACTCCTATGGCTACACCTTC.